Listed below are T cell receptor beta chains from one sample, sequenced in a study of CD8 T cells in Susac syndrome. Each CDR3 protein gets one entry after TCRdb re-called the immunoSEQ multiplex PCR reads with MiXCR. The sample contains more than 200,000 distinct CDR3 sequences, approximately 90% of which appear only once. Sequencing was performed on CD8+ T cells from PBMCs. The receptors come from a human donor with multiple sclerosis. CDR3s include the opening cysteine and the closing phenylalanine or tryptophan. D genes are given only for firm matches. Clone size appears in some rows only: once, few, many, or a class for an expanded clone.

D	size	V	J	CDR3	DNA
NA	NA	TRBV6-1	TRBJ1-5	CASSVPLAVSRLRNQPQHF	TGTGCCAGCAGTGTCCCTTTAGCAGTTTCGCGCCTCCGCAATCAGCCCCAGCATTTT
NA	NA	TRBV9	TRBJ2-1	CASSVGPQYNEQFF	TGTGCCAGCAGCGTAGGGCCCCAGTACAATGAGCAGTTCTTC
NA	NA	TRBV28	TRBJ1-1	CASSSVQSGEAFF	TGTGCCAGCAGTTCCGTCCAATCGGGCGAAGCTTTCTTT
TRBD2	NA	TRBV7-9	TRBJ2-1	CASSSHTTSLDEQFF	TGTGCCAGCAGCTCTCACACGACTAGCCTGGATGAGCAGTTCTTC
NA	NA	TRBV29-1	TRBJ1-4	CSVDGGPTGAEKLFF	TGCAGCGTTGACGGGGGGCCGACTGGGGCAGAAAAACTGTTTTTT
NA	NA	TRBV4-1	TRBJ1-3	CASSQESGAFGNTIYF	TGCGCCAGCAGCCAAGAATCAGGGGCGTTCGGAAACACCATATATTTT
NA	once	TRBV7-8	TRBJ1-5	CASSLEGFSGASNQPQHF	TGTGCCAGCAGCTTAGAGGGTTTTTCGGGGGCGAGCAATCAGCCCCAGCATTTT
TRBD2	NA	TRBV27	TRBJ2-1	CASSRGDGGGYNEQFF	TGTGCCAGCAGTCGGGGGGACGGGGGTGGATACAATGAGCAGTTCTTC
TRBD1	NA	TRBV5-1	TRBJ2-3	CASSWTGGYTDTQYF	TGCGCCAGCAGCTGGACAGGGGGGTACACAGATACGCAGTATTTT
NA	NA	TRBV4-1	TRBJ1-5	CASSPVFRAGPNQPQHF	TGCGCCAGCAGCCCCGTTTTTAGGGCAGGCCCCAATCAGCCCCAGCATTTT
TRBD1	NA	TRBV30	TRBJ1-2	CAWSVWTGTNYGYTF	TGTGCCTGGAGTGTGTGGACAGGGACTAACTATGGCTACACCTTC